A selection of T cell receptor beta chains follows, all from one sample in a study of blood T cell repertoires in COVID-19. Only in-frame clones appear in the TCRdb table, and some are missing; sequencing was by immunoSEQ multiplex PCR. The sample lists more than 80,000 clones; about 71% were seen once. Sequenced input: peripheral blood. These receptor sequences come from a woman between 55 and 75 years old in a cohort sampled during active or convalescent COVID-19. The CDR3 runs from the conserved cysteine through the conserved F or W. The order of the fields is J gene, D gene, V gene, CDR3 length, CDR3 protein. The D gene is left open where the match is weak.

>TRBJ2-3|TRBD2|TRBV28|16
CASSSGTSMSTDTQYF
>TRBJ1-1|.|TRBV3-1/TRBV3-2|17
CASSQEGRVRWDTEAFF
>TRBJ2-7|TRBD2|TRBV15|17
CATSRDTIAGGTYEQYF
>TRBJ2-7|TRBD1|TRBV3-1/TRBV3-2|17
CASSRQGGRGGKNEQYF
>TRBJ2-2|TRBD1|TRBV27|16
CASSLAGQGNTGELFF
>TRBJ1-2|.|TRBV5-1|14
CASSLGQGWYGYTF
>TRBJ2-5|TRBD2|TRBV7-2|12
CASSSGGGIQYF
>TRBJ2-7|TRBD2|TRBV4-1|16
CASSRGVSGGTYEQYF
>TRBJ2-3|.|TRBV9|16
CASSVRGARSTDTQYF
>TRBJ1-2|.|TRBV5-5|13
CASRITGNYGYTF
>TRBJ2-7|TRBD1|TRBV5-1|15
CASSLADRGFNEQYF
>TRBJ2-2|.|TRBV30|13
CAWTGGNTGELFF
>TRBJ2-2|.|TRBV7-3|18
CASSLFPPRGANTGELFF
>TRBJ1-3|.|TRBV9|14
CASSAGSSGNTIYF
>TRBJ1-1|TRBD1|TRBV7-9|16
CASSLGAQGARTEAFF
>TRBJ1-3|TRBD1|TRBV30|15
CAWTTGQRSGNTIYF
>TRBJ1-6|TRBD1|TRBV27|15
CATKQGSSYNSPLHF
>TRBJ1-1|.|TRBV5-4|15
CASSLAPDKGKVSFF
>TRBJ1-5|.|TRBV28|15
CASSPTRLARQPQHF
>TRBJ1-1|TRBD1|TRBV6-5|13
CASSRGQGTEAFF
>TRBJ1-1|TRBD1|TRBV7-2|16
CASSFQGQTLNTEAFF
>TRBJ2-5|TRBD2|TRBV20-1|11
CSAAGEETQYF
>TRBJ2-2|TRBD2|TRBV10-2|18
CASSKLGLAGANTGELFF
>TRBJ1-2|.|TRBV12-3/TRBV12-4|13
CASIDQGYYGYTF
>TRBJ2-2|TRBD1|TRBV5-1|19
CASSLGDRGVGPKAGELFF
>TRBJ1-1|.|TRBV7-9|17
CASSLARGGGTTDEAFF
>TRBJ2-7|TRBD1|TRBV5-1|15
CASSLPGQGTHEQYF
>TRBJ2-3|TRBD2|TRBV6-5|15
CASSFRLAGSDTQYF
>TRBJ2-2|TRBD2|TRBV4-2|16
CASSQVPGGQTGELFF
>TRBJ1-2|TRBD1|TRBV5-1|13
CASSAGQGPGYTF
>TRBJ2-1|.|TRBV6-5|14
CASTSQGSYNEQFF
>TRBJ1-3|.|TRBV30|14
CAWSRGVSGNTIYF
>TRBJ1-1|.|TRBV6-5|12
CASSYSRTEAFF
>TRBJ2-1|TRBD1|TRBV2|16
CATAFGQGRSYNEQFF
>TRBJ2-2|.|TRBV12-3/TRBV12-4|12
CASSPHTGELFF
>TRBJ1-3|TRBD1|TRBV7-9|17
CASSFTQGAGYGNTIYF
>TRBJ2-2|TRBD1|TRBV10-3|13
CALRDRDTGELFF
>TRBJ1-3|TRBD1|TRBV6-5|16
CASSYQGAQAGNTIYF
>TRBJ2-3|TRBD2|TRBV7-2|17
CASTFLGGYSDTDTQYF
>TRBJ2-7|TRBD1|TRBV4-2|18
CASSQGKQDRGSSYEQYF
>TRBJ1-5|.|TRBV2|14
CASKAGRDNQPQHF
>TRBJ2-1|TRBD2|TRBV6-2/TRBV6-3|14
CASSYLAGGHEQFF
>TRBJ1-1|TRBD1|TRBV9|16
CASSVASGGLNTEAFF
>TRBJ1-6|TRBD1|TRBV6-5|14
CASSYRDRNSPLHF
>TRBJ2-5|.|TRBV28|16
CASSGITGSLQETQYF
>TRBJ1-1|.|TRBV20-1|13
CSASPSGRAEAFF
>TRBJ1-1|TRBD1|TRBV7-3|13
CASSVGQGVEAFF
>TRBJ1-5|TRBD1|TRBV19|16
CASSILRTGGEQPQHF
>TRBJ1-1|.|TRBV19|13
CASSMFRDTEAFF
>TRBJ2-7|TRBD1|TRBV28|14
CASSLIRGRREQYF
>TRBJ2-3|TRBD2|TRBV5-1|18
CASSYSSLAGLSTDTQYF
>TRBJ2-3|.|TRBV9|12
CASSPHTDTQYF
>TRBJ2-2|TRBD2|TRBV7-8|16
CASSLLAGANTGELFF
>TRBJ2-3|.|TRBV5-1|14
CASSYGGPGDTQYF
>TRBJ1-5|TRBD1|TRBV18|16
CASSPELSGGNQPQHF
>TRBJ1-4|TRBD1|TRBV9|17
CASSPSGGQATGEKLFF
>TRBJ2-2|.|TRBV18|14
CASSLHGYTGELFF
>TRBJ2-5|TRBD2|TRBV30|16
CAWSQASGASQETQYF
>TRBJ2-7|.|TRBV15|17
CATSRDPPDINSYEQYF
>TRBJ1-4|TRBD1|TRBV7-9|14
CASNYGQGDEKLFF